A selection of T cell receptor beta chains follows, all from one sample in a study of blood T cell repertoires in COVID-19. Method: immunoSEQ multiplex PCR; TCRdb's copy keeps in-frame clones and lacks some. The sample has about 160,000 clones, 70% to 90% seen once. The sample was PBMCs or T cells enriched from blood (not recorded which). These receptors originate from a woman aged 50 to 60 who had recovered from COVID-19. The CDR3 runs from the conserved cysteine through the conserved F or W. The order of the fields is D gene, V gene, clone size, J gene, CDR3 protein, CDR3 DNA. A D gene is named only where the DNA matches it firmly. Rows may omit the clone size; those that give it use once, few, many or a size class.

D gene: NA
V gene: TRBV7-2
clone size: NA
J gene: TRBJ1-1
CDR3 protein: CASSLETGKGTEAFF
CDR3 DNA: TGTGCCAGCAGCTTAGAGACCGGAAAGGGGACTGAAGCTTTCTTT

D gene: NA
V gene: TRBV20-1
clone size: NA
J gene: TRBJ1-1
CDR3 protein: CSADWNTEAFF
CDR3 DNA: TGCAGTGCTGACTGGAACACTGAAGCTTTCTTT

D gene: TRBD1
V gene: TRBV6-2/TRBV6-3
clone size: NA
J gene: TRBJ1-2
CDR3 protein: CASSRTGKRGYTF
CDR3 DNA: TGTGCCAGCAGCCGGACAGGGAAGCGTGGCTACACCTTC

D gene: NA
V gene: TRBV2
clone size: NA
J gene: TRBJ2-2
CDR3 protein: CASSEALAANTGELFF
CDR3 DNA: TGTGCCAGCAGTGAAGCGCTGGCAGCGAACACCGGGGAGCTGTTTTTT

D gene: NA
V gene: TRBV5-5
clone size: NA
J gene: TRBJ1-2
CDR3 protein: CASSLFLSGNYGYTF
CDR3 DNA: TGTGCCAGCAGCTTGTTTTTATCAGGGAATTATGGCTACACCTTC

D gene: NA
V gene: TRBV2
clone size: NA
J gene: TRBJ1-2
CDR3 protein: CASKYGDYGYTF
CDR3 DNA: TGTGCCAGCAAATATGGAGACTATGGCTACACCTTC

D gene: NA
V gene: TRBV6-6
clone size: NA
J gene: TRBJ1-1
CDR3 protein: CASSLQQEKAFF
CDR3 DNA: TGTGCCAGCAGCCTACAACAGGAGAAAGCTTTCTTT

D gene: TRBD1
V gene: TRBV24-1
clone size: NA
J gene: TRBJ1-2
CDR3 protein: CATSATGGFKYGYTF
CDR3 DNA: TGTGCCACCAGTGCGACAGGGGGCTTCAAGTATGGCTACACCTTC

D gene: NA
V gene: TRBV19
clone size: NA
J gene: TRBJ2-4
CDR3 protein: CASSIVIRRAKNIQYF
CDR3 DNA: TGTGCCAGTAGTATAGTCATCCGTAGAGCCAAAAACATTCAGTACTTC

D gene: TRBD1
V gene: TRBV15
clone size: few
J gene: TRBJ1-6
CDR3 protein: CATSNDRGGSPLHF
CDR3 DNA: TGTGCCACCAGCAACGACAGGGGCGGTTCACCCCTCCACTTT

D gene: NA
V gene: TRBV12-3/TRBV12-4
clone size: NA
J gene: TRBJ1-2
CDR3 protein: CASSFQAFHGYTF
CDR3 DNA: TGTGCCAGCAGCTTTCAAGCTTTCCATGGCTACACCTTC

D gene: NA
V gene: TRBV5-6
clone size: NA
J gene: TRBJ1-6
CDR3 protein: CASRRRGDSPLHF
CDR3 DNA: TGTGCCAGCAGACGGAGAGGAGATTCACCCCTCCACTTT

D gene: TRBD1
V gene: TRBV5-1
clone size: NA
J gene: TRBJ1-1
CDR3 protein: CASSLWTGANTEAFF
CDR3 DNA: TGCGCCAGCAGCTTGTGGACAGGGGCGAACACTGAAGCTTTCTTT

D gene: NA
V gene: TRBV2
clone size: NA
J gene: TRBJ1-2
CDR3 protein: CASSEALRAEWYGYTF
CDR3 DNA: TGTGCCAGCAGTGAAGCGCTTAGAGCTGAATGGTATGGCTACACCTTC

D gene: TRBD2
V gene: TRBV5-1
clone size: NA
J gene: TRBJ2-3
CDR3 protein: CASRRREGDTQYF
CDR3 DNA: TGCGCCAGCAGGAGGCGGGAGGGAGATACGCAGTATTTT

D gene: NA
V gene: TRBV9
clone size: NA
J gene: TRBJ2-1
CDR3 protein: CASSVGGSQYNEQFF
CDR3 DNA: TGTGCCAGCAGCGTCGGCGGTTCTCAATACAATGAGCAGTTCTTC

D gene: TRBD2
V gene: TRBV3-1/TRBV3-2
clone size: NA
J gene: TRBJ2-1
CDR3 protein: CASSPVSGRGSYNEQFF
CDR3 DNA: TGTGCCAGCAGCCCAGTAAGCGGGAGAGGCTCCTACAATGAGCAGTTCTTC

D gene: NA
V gene: TRBV7-2
clone size: NA
J gene: TRBJ2-3
CDR3 protein: CASSLRGGGITDTQYF
CDR3 DNA: TGTGCCAGCAGCCTTAGGGGAGGCGGGATCACAGATACGCAGTATTTT

D gene: NA
V gene: TRBV28
clone size: NA
J gene: TRBJ1-1
CDR3 protein: CASISVGNGATEAFF
CDR3 DNA: TGTGCCAGCATCTCAGTAGGGAATGGGGCCACGGAAGCTTTCTTT

D gene: NA
V gene: TRBV28
clone size: NA
J gene: TRBJ2-1
CDR3 protein: CASSPPRVSEQFF
CDR3 DNA: TGTGCCAGCAGTCCCCCCAGGGTTAGTGAGCAGTTCTTC

D gene: TRBD2
V gene: TRBV10-1
clone size: few
J gene: TRBJ2-3
CDR3 protein: CASREGGSTDTQYF
CDR3 DNA: TGCGCCAGCAGGGAGGGAGGGAGCACAGATACGCAGTATTTT

D gene: NA
V gene: TRBV18
clone size: few
J gene: TRBJ1-4
CDR3 protein: CASSPQEKLFF
CDR3 DNA: TGTGCCAGCTCACCGCAGGAAAAACTGTTTTTT

D gene: NA
V gene: TRBV12-5
clone size: NA
J gene: TRBJ1-1
CDR3 protein: CASGPTSPSDSWGKDTEAFF
CDR3 DNA: TGTGCTAGTGGTCCAACCTCACCGTCGGACAGCTGGGGGAAGGACACTGAAGCTTTCTTT

D gene: NA
V gene: TRBV20-1
clone size: NA
J gene: TRBJ1-2
CDR3 protein: CSAGMEGGYTF
CDR3 DNA: TGCAGTGCTGGTATGGAGGGTGGCTACACCTTC

D gene: NA
V gene: TRBV9
clone size: NA
J gene: TRBJ2-2
CDR3 protein: CASSVVGTGELFF
CDR3 DNA: TGTGCCAGCAGCGTAGTCGGGACCGGGGAGCTGTTTTTT

D gene: NA
V gene: TRBV30
clone size: once
J gene: TRBJ1-1
CDR3 protein: CASSRGYEAFF
CDR3 DNA: TGTGCCTCAAGCAGGGGATATGAAGCTTTCTTT

D gene: NA
V gene: TRBV4-1
clone size: NA
J gene: TRBJ2-3
CDR3 protein: CASSQEGITDTQYF
CDR3 DNA: TGCGCCAGCAGCCAAGAGGGCATCACAGATACGCAGTATTTT

D gene: NA
V gene: TRBV5-5
clone size: few
J gene: TRBJ1-1
CDR3 protein: CASSPKGDKNTEAFF
CDR3 DNA: TGTGCCAGCAGCCCCAAGGGGGACAAGAACACTGAAGCTTTCTTT

D gene: TRBD2
V gene: TRBV29-1
clone size: NA
J gene: TRBJ2-3
CDR3 protein: CSAAREAGGGDTQYF
CDR3 DNA: TGCAGCGCCGCAAGGGAGGCGGGGGGCGGGGATACGCAGTATTTT

D gene: NA
V gene: TRBV2
clone size: NA
J gene: TRBJ1-5
CDR3 protein: CASSMTLPGGIFGNQPQHF
CDR3 DNA: TGTGCCAGCAGCATGACCTTACCGGGAGGCATATTCGGCAATCAGCCCCAGCATTTT

D gene: TRBD1
V gene: TRBV6-6
clone size: NA
J gene: TRBJ1-2
CDR3 protein: CASSTSDRAQGYTF
CDR3 DNA: TGTGCCAGCAGTACCTCGGACAGGGCGCAGGGCTACACCTTC

D gene: TRBD1
V gene: TRBV19
clone size: NA
J gene: TRBJ2-1
CDR3 protein: CASGTGQTSYNEQFF
CDR3 DNA: TGTGCCAGCGGGACAGGGCAAACCTCCTACAATGAGCAGTTCTTC

D gene: NA
V gene: TRBV7-9
clone size: NA
J gene: TRBJ1-2
CDR3 protein: CASSRGEGVGYGYTF
CDR3 DNA: TGTGCCAGCAGCCGCGGGGAAGGGGTTGGGTATGGCTACACCTTC

D gene: NA
V gene: TRBV9
clone size: NA
J gene: TRBJ1-5
CDR3 protein: CASSVAPNQPQHF
CDR3 DNA: TGTGCCAGCAGCGTAGCTCCTAATCAGCCCCAGCATTTT

D gene: NA
V gene: TRBV25-1
clone size: NA
J gene: TRBJ1-4
CDR3 protein: CASSSKPGGKNEKLFF
CDR3 DNA: TGTGCCAGCAGTTCAAAGCCCGGGGGGAAAAATGAAAAACTGTTTTTT

D gene: NA
V gene: TRBV11-2
clone size: NA
J gene: TRBJ2-1
CDR3 protein: CASSPQAGRNEQFF
CDR3 DNA: TGTGCCAGCAGCCCCCAGGCGGGACGAAATGAGCAGTTCTTC

D gene: NA
V gene: TRBV19
clone size: NA
J gene: TRBJ1-1
CDR3 protein: CASSIYWGSENTEAFF
CDR3 DNA: TGTGCCAGTAGTATTTATTGGGGCTCTGAGAACACTGAAGCTTTCTTT

D gene: NA
V gene: TRBV18
clone size: NA
J gene: TRBJ2-6
CDR3 protein: CASTLTPPSSGANVLTF
CDR3 DNA: TGTGCCAGCACTTTGACACCCCCCTCCTCTGGGGCCAACGTCCTGACTTTC

D gene: TRBD2
V gene: TRBV15
clone size: NA
J gene: TRBJ2-4
CDR3 protein: CATSPGTSRSNIQYF
CDR3 DNA: TGTGCCACCAGCCCTGGGACTAGTCGCTCCAACATTCAGTACTTC

D gene: NA
V gene: TRBV25-1
clone size: NA
J gene: TRBJ2-5
CDR3 protein: CASSLPGGETQYF
CDR3 DNA: TGTGCCAGCAGTCTTCCCGGCGGAGAGACCCAGTACTTC

D gene: NA
V gene: TRBV7-8
clone size: NA
J gene: TRBJ1-6
CDR3 protein: CASSLEPLSSYNSPLHF
CDR3 DNA: TGTGCCAGCAGCTTAGAGCCTCTGAGCTCCTATAATTCACCCCTCCACTTT

D gene: NA
V gene: TRBV6-5
clone size: NA
J gene: TRBJ1-2
CDR3 protein: CASSTPGGYGYTF
CDR3 DNA: TGTGCCAGCAGTACACCTGGCGGCTATGGCTACACCTTC

D gene: TRBD1
V gene: TRBV3-1/TRBV3-2
clone size: few
J gene: TRBJ1-2
CDR3 protein: CASSLQGAGWDGYTF
CDR3 DNA: TGTGCCAGCAGCCTTCAGGGGGCCGGGTGGGACGGCTACACCTTC

D gene: TRBD2
V gene: TRBV4-1
clone size: many
J gene: TRBJ2-3
CDR3 protein: CASRLERGHTDTQYF
CDR3 DNA: TGCGCCAGCAGGCTGGAGCGGGGGCATACAGATACGCAGTATTTT

D gene: TRBD1
V gene: TRBV5-1
clone size: NA
J gene: TRBJ1-1
CDR3 protein: CASSLGQGAEAFF
CDR3 DNA: TGCGCCAGCAGCTTAGGACAGGGGGCTGAAGCTTTCTTT

D gene: NA
V gene: TRBV14
clone size: NA
J gene: TRBJ1-3
CDR3 protein: CASRLAGAGNTIYF
CDR3 DNA: TGTGCCAGCAGGCTAGCAGGGGCTGGAAACACCATATATTTT

D gene: NA
V gene: TRBV3-1/TRBV3-2
clone size: NA
J gene: TRBJ2-1
CDR3 protein: CASSQEASGLRFF
CDR3 DNA: TGTGCCAGCAGCCAAGAGGCGAGCGGGCTAAGGTTCTTC